The T cell receptor beta chain described here comes from a study of shared clonotypes between healthy human individuals. The ends were cut back, 5 bases at V and 4 bases at J, with 12 bases in the middle. Germline CDR1 is LNHNV and CDR2 is YYDKDF (reference sequence). This CDR3 has 14 amino acids. Profiled with immunoSEQ multiplex PCR; TCRdb holds only in-frame clones, not every one. The sample has about 690,000 clones, around 90% seen once. The count of this clone is one. The receptor was isolated from a man aged 18 to 29 in good health. Some clones in this sample may be carry-over from other donors' samples. This chain links TRBV15 with TRBJ1-5; no definite D call. Sequencing input: memory CD8+ T cells from PBMCs. Subset of the sample: CD45RO+ cells pooled with CCR7-negative TemRA cells. DNA for the CDR3: TGTGCCACCAGCTCCGCCATTGGTAATCAGCCCCAGCATTTT. Encoded protein: CATSSAIGNQPQHF.